Below are 30 T cell receptor beta chains sequenced from a single sample in a study of CD8+ T cells in alopecia areata. Pooled cutaneous lymph node cells were sorted using CD4, CD8alpha, NKG2D, NKG2ACE and other markers. Isolated RNA was reverse transcribed into cDNA used as the sequencing template. The assay was immunoSEQ multiplex PCR, and TCRdb's table has in-frame clones only and misses some. The sample has 250,000 or so clones, none seen only once; the top ten hold 1.2%. The sample was CD4+ T cells sorted from a lymph node. The source of these receptors is a C3H/HeJ mouse with alopecia areata. This strain has MHC haplotype H2-k.

Of note for this clone: The gene symbols are mouse symbols. The read is 4 residues too short to cover the CDR3 end, so that end is filled in from the germline J gene. The chain links TRBV13-3 to TRBJ2-1, with TRBD2 matching 9 bases. V lost 2 bases, J lost 3 bases, and 12 bases stayed unmatched. This CDR3 spans 18 amino acids. Germline CDR1 and CDR2: NNHDY and SYVADS. CDR3 amino acids: CASSEVPLRLGAYAEQFF. The part of the CDR3 DNA that was read is TGTGCCAGCAGTGAGGTCCCCCTCCGACTGGGGGCCTATGCT.

Worth noting for this clone: The gene names here belong to mouse. From the germline J gene comes the end of the CDR3, since the read stops 4 residues before it. V is TRBV13-3 and J is TRBJ2-3, with D unresolved. Between the trimmed V and J ends, which lost 6 bases and 0 bases, there was a span of 5 bases. Germline V lookup: CDR1 NNHDY, CDR2 SYVADS. This CDR3 region has 12 residues. The CDR3 spells CASKQSAETLYF. CDR3 DNA (partial): TGTGCCAGCAAACAGAGTGCAGAA.

To note about this clone: Any gene name here is a mouse gene name. The read gets to within 4 residues of the CDR3 end, and the germline J gene fills in the rest. This chain connects TRBV19 to TRBJ2-7, with a possible D match to TRBD1 (6 bases). Germline CDR1 FNHDT, CDR2 SITEND (reference sequence). The CDR3 has 12 residues. Partial CDR3 DNA: TGTGCCAGCAACACAGGGAGGAAT. Translating it yields CASNTGRN. The full-length CDR3 reads as CASNTGRNEQYF.

This clone was counted between two and nine times. Mouse gene names and germline throughout. The read ends 4 residues before the CDR3 terminus; that terminus is restored from the germline J gene. J is TRBJ1-2 and V is TRBV13-3, with no clear D. Trimming cost V 5 bases and J 1 base, with 6 bases left between them. CDR1 NNHDY and CDR2 SYVADS come from the germline V gene. This CDR3 contains 12 residues. Incomplete CDR3 DNA: TGTGCCAGCAGGCAGATAAACTCC. This codes for CASRQINS. The CDR3, in full, reads CASRQINSDYTF.

This clone was recorded a few times. Each gene name is a mouse one. Sequencing ends 4 residues short of the CDR3 end; the germline J gene provides the rest. The rearrangement joins TRBV1 to TRBJ2-2, with TRBD2 matching over 11 bases. After removal of 5 bases from V and 2 bases from J, the junction contained 4 bases not matched to a gene. The CDR3 covers 16 residues. The germline gives CDR1 NSQYPW, CDR2 LRSPGD (reference sequence). The CDR3 DNA, read in part, is TGCACCTGCAGTCTCCGGGACTGGGGGAACACCGGG. Translated: CTCSLRDWGNTG. The full CDR3 sequence reads CTCSLRDWGNTGQLYF. Based on the CDR3 plus reference TRBV1 and TRBJ2-2, the full variable domain is VTLLEQNPRWRLVPRGQAVNLRCILKNSQYPWMSWYQQDLQKQLQWLFTLRSPGDKEVKSLPGADYLATRVTDTELRLQVANMSQGRTLYCTCSLRDWGNTGQLYFGEGSKLTVL.

On this clone itself: Genes and germline are mouse. Other DNA sequences in this sample translate to the same CDR3. CDR3: CTCSADWGGQDTQYF. The sequenced CDR3 bases are TGCACCTGCAGTGCAGACTGGGGGGGGCAAGAC. The genes are TRBV1 and TRBJ2-5; 9 bases agree with TRBD2. The read stops 4 residues short of the end of the CDR3; the missing end is completed from the germline J gene. After removal of 0 bases from V and 3 bases from J, the junction contained 1 base not matched to a gene. CDR1 NSQYPW and CDR2 LRSPGD come from the germline V gene (reference sequence). This CDR3 comprises 15 residues.

For this clone: The genes are named according to mouse. The read finishes 3 residues shy of the CDR3 end, and the germline J gene is used to complete it. The chain carries TRBV13-1 and TRBJ1-6, with TRBD1 identical over 9 bases. TRBJ1-6 is classed as an ORF, of uncertain function. The V segment lost 5 bases and the J segment 0 bases; nucleotides outside the gene matches: 3. This CDR3 is 16 amino acids long. Germline CDR1 and CDR2: NSHNY and SYGAGN. The CDR3 spells CASSRQGVSYNSPLYF. CDR3 DNA, as far as it was read: TGTGCCAGCAGCAGACAGGGGGTTTCCTATAATTCGCCC.

In its sample, this clone was seen a few times. The gene names given are mouse names. The CDR3 goes on 4 residues after the read ends, and that part is filled in from the germline J gene. The chain carries TRBV5 and TRBJ2-5; 7 bases align to TRBD2. Germline V lookup: CDR1 LGHNA, CDR2 YNLKQL (reference sequence). CDR3 size: 15 residues. V shed 4 bases and J 2 bases; nucleotides not matched to a gene: 6. CDR3 bases read: TGTGCCAGCAGCCTAAATCTGGGGGTCCAAGAC. Protein sequence: CASSLNLGVQD. The entire CDR3 reads CASSLNLGVQDTQYF.

This clone was found a few times. Mouse names are used for the genes. The read is 4 residues too short to cover the CDR3 end, so that end is filled in from the germline J gene. The J gene is TRBJ2-3, the V gene TRBV13-2; 8 bases line up with TRBD2. V dropped 5 bases and J dropped 0; count of bases not matched to a gene: 5. The CDR3 runs 15 residues. The germline V gene encodes CDR1 NNHNN and CDR2 SYGAGS (reference sequence). The CDR3 bases that were read are TGTGCCAGCGGCAGGACTGGGAATAGTGCAGAA. Its translation: CASGRTGNSAE. The CDR3 as a whole reads CASGRTGNSAETLYF.

This clone was counted between two and nine times. Germline and genes: mouse. The read falls 3 residues short of the CDR3 end, and the missing part is taken from the germline J gene. The chain carries TRBV1 and TRBJ1-6; TRBD1 agrees at 7 bases. TRBJ1-6 is treated as an ORF (open reading frame) with a function not yet certain. The length of the CDR3 is 14 residues. The V gene end was trimmed by 0 bases and the J gene end by 10 bases; junction bases not matched to a gene: 3. Germline V gives CDR1 NSQYPW, CDR2 LRSPGD (reference sequence). CDR3 amino acids: CTCSADVRGSPLYF. Partial CDR3 DNA: TGCACCTGCAGTGCAGATGTCAGGGGGTCGCCC.

In its sample, this clone was seen a few times. Mouse germline and gene names are used. From the germline J gene comes the end of the CDR3, since the read stops 3 residues before it. V usage is TRBV13-1 and J usage is TRBJ1-6; no clear D. TRBJ1-6 is sorted into the ORF group, with uncertain function. Trimming cost V 5 bases and J 4 bases, with 4 bases left between them. The CDR3 covers 12 residues. The germline CDR1 and CDR2 sequences are NSHNY and SYGAGN. The DNA read from the CDR3 is TGTGCCAGCAGCAGATATAATTCGCCC. This gives the protein CASSRYNSP. The entire CDR3 is CASSRYNSPLYF.

This clone showed up many times. The genes are named according to mouse. The read gets to within 4 residues of the CDR3 end, and the germline J gene fills in the rest. The same CDR3 is also encoded by other DNA sequences in this sample. The gene calls are TRBV5 and TRBJ2-2; 10 positions agree with TRBD2. CDR1 LGHNA and CDR2 YNLKQL come from the germline V gene (reference sequence). V lost 4 bases, J lost 0 bases, and 2 bases stayed unmatched. The CDR3 length is 16 residues. CDR3 DNA, as far as it was read: TGTGCCAGCAGCCCGGGACTGGGGACAAACACCGGG. It is translated as CASSPGLGTNTG. The entire CDR3 reads CASSPGLGTNTGQLYF.

This clone was found a few times. Mouse gene names apply. The read ends 4 residues before the CDR3 terminus; that terminus is restored from the germline J gene. The sample has other DNA sequences that encode this CDR3 too. This chain uses TRBV13-2 with TRBJ1-2, with D possibly matching TRBD1 (5 bases). CDR1 is NNHNN and CDR2 is SYGAGS in the germline V gene (reference sequence). V gave up 5 bases and J gave up 2 bases, with 7 bases separating them. The CDR3 is 12 amino acids. CDR3 DNA, as far as it was read: TGTGCCAGCGGCCCAGGGAACTCC. It yields the protein CASGPGNS. The full CDR3 is CASGPGNSDYTF.

The table lists this clone with a few counts. The genes and germline here are from mouse. The sequence runs out 3 residues before the end of the CDR3; the remainder is reconstructed from the germline J gene. Additional DNA sequences in this sample encode the identical CDR3. This chain links TRBV1 with TRBJ1-6; TRBD1 might be the D (5 bases). TRBJ1-6 is marked as an open reading frame, function uncertain. Germline V gene sequence: CDR1 NSQYPW, CDR2 LRSPGD (reference sequence). The CDR3 is 15 amino acids. V shed 1 base and J shed 4 bases, with 8 bases lying between them. CDR3 bases read: TGCACCTGCAGTGCAGGGGGCGGGTATAATTCGCCC. Translation: CTCSAGGGYNSP. The CDR3 in its entirety is CTCSAGGGYNSPLYF.

Notes on this clone: Mouse germline and gene names are used. The missing CDR3 end, 4 residues past where the read stops, is filled in from the germline J gene. V and J are TRBV5 and TRBJ2-2; maybe TRBD2 (7 bases). With 0 bases removed from V and 4 bases from J, the gap between germline ends came to 15 bases. This CDR3 has 17 amino acids. CDR1 and CDR2 (germline): LGHNA, YNLKQL (reference sequence). CDR3 DNA, as far as it was read: TGTGCCAGCAGCCAAGAGGTGGGGGGCGCGGGCACCGGG. This encodes CASSQEVGGAGTG. Given in full, the CDR3 is CASSQEVGGAGTGQLYF.

This clone was recorded a few times. The listed genes are named as in mouse. CDR3 loop: CASSYRGAETLYF. The CDR3 DNA, read in part, is TGTGCCAGCAGCTACAGGGGTGCAGAA. J is TRBJ2-3 and V is TRBV5, with a tentative D call TRBD1 (6 bases). The CDR3 end is not reached by the read, which stops 4 residues before it; the germline J gene fills it in. The CDR3 totals 13 residues. V was pared by 5 bases and J by 1 base, with 7 bases between. CDR1 and CDR2 from the germline V gene are LGHNA and YNLKQL (reference sequence).

A remark on this clone: Mouse names are used for the genes. The read stops 4 residues short of the end of the CDR3; the missing end is completed from the germline J gene. The same CDR3 can be traced to other DNA sequences in this sample. This chain links TRBV5 with TRBJ2-7; TRBD2 matches at 10 bases. J lost 2 bases, V lost 4 bases, and 2 bases had no gene match. The CDR3 is 14 residues long. Looked up from germline, CDR1 is LGHNA and CDR2 is YNLKQL (reference sequence). The CDR3 DNA, read in part, is TGTGCCAGCAGCCCAACTGGGGGGGCCTAT. It encodes CASSPTGGAY. The whole CDR3 sequence is CASSPTGGAYEQYF.

This clone was seen ten or more times. Gene names and germline match the mouse. Sequencing ends 4 residues short of the CDR3 end; the germline J gene provides the rest. The chain links TRBV1 to TRBJ2-5; 7 nucleotides agree with TRBD2. Germline CDR1 and CDR2: NSQYPW and LRSPGD (reference sequence). This CDR3 contains 15 residues. Incomplete CDR3 DNA: TGCACCTGCAGTGCAGATCCTGGGGGAGGAGAC. Translation: CTCSADPGGGD. The whole CDR3 sequence is CTCSADPGGGDTQYF.

This clone was seen a handful of times. Each gene name is a mouse one. The read ends 4 residues shy of where the CDR3 ends; the end is completed using the germline J gene. This chain links TRBV13-3 with TRBJ1-2, with D perhaps TRBD1 (6 bases). CDR1 is NNHDY, CDR2 SYVADS, per germline. V was cut by 2 bases and J by 0 bases, with 11 bases left in between. The CDR3 runs to 15 residues. The CDR3 DNA, read in part, is TGTGCCAGCAGTGAATGGGGGGCCGCAAACTCC. It codes for CASSEWGAANS. The entire CDR3 is CASSEWGAANSDYTF.

As to this clone: Genes here carry mouse names. Read sequence stops 4 residues before the CDR3 end, and the germline J gene provides the missing end. Other DNA sequences in this sample translate to the same CDR3. This chain joins TRBV19 and TRBJ1-1; 10 bases match TRBD1. CDR1 and CDR2 from the germline V gene are FNHDT and SITEND (reference sequence). V shed 4 bases and J 1 base; nucleotides not matched to a gene: 1. This CDR3 has 14 residues. The chain's CDR3 is CASSDRGRNTEVFF. The CDR3 bases that were read are TGTGCCAGCAGTGACAGGGGGCGAAACACA.

This clone was found a few times. Mouse names are used for the genes. Read coverage stops 4 residues before the CDR3 terminus; the germline J gene supplies the remainder. The genes are TRBV1 and TRBJ2-3; 12 bases align to TRBD1. The CDR3 is 15 amino acids. The V segment lost 4 bases and the J segment 3 bases; nucleotides outside the gene matches: 2. Germline V gene lookup returns CDR1 NSQYPW and CDR2 LRSPGD (reference sequence). The part of the CDR3 DNA that was read is TGCACCTGCAGTGTGGGACAGGGGGCGGCAGAA. It specifies CTCSVGQGAAE. The whole CDR3 protein is CTCSVGQGAAETLYF.

Concerning this clone itself: The listed genes are named as in mouse. Read data end 4 residues before the CDR3 end; the end is taken from the germline J gene. This specimen includes other DNA sequences encoding the same CDR3. The chain uses TRBV13-3 and TRBJ2-1; D is unclear. Trimming took 5 bases from V and 4 from J, leaving 7 bases between them. Germline assignment: CDR1 NNHDY and CDR2 SYVADS. The CDR3 runs 12 residues. The CDR3 here is CASSEQYAEQFF. The covered CDR3 bases are TGTGCCAGCAGCGAACAATATGCT.

About this clone itself: Gene names are the mouse ones. The read ends 4 residues early relative to the CDR3; the germline J gene fills the gap. The chain recombines TRBV1 with TRBJ2-2, with D perhaps given as TRBD1 or TRBD2 (5 bases each). V was pared by 1 base and J by 3 bases, with 9 bases between. This CDR3 region has 15 residues. Germline values: CDR1 NSQYPW, CDR2 LRSPGD (reference sequence). CDR3 sequence: CTCSAGGRDTGQLYF. The covered CDR3 bases are TGCACCTGCAGTGCAGGGGGCCGGGACACCGGG.

This clone was observed a handful of times. Gene names follow the mouse nomenclature. The read gets to within 4 residues of the CDR3 end, and the germline J gene fills in the rest. The identical CDR3 is also encoded by other nucleotide sequences in the sample. The rearrangement links TRBV19 to TRBJ2-3; no reliable D call. There are 15 residues in the CDR3. V shed 0 bases and J shed 0 bases, with 8 bases lying between them. Germline V lookup: CDR1 FNHDT, CDR2 SITEND (reference sequence). The covered CDR3 bases are TGTGCCAGCAGTATAGCAGGTTCTAGTGCAGAA. It yields the protein CASSIAGSSAE. In full, the CDR3 is CASSIAGSSAETLYF.

Details on this clone: The germline and genes are mouse ones. The CDR3 extends 4 residues past the end of the read, so its final part is completed from the germline J gene. The V and J genes are TRBV13-1 and TRBJ2-1; 8 positions match TRBD2. Per germline, CDR1 NSHNY and CDR2 SYGAGN. There are 15 residues in the CDR3. J lost 4 bases, V lost 1 base, and 4 bases had no gene match. The CDR3 sequence: CASSDSGGIYAEQFF. CDR3 bases read: TGTGCCAGCAGTGATTCTGGGGGGATTTATGCT.

Of note for this clone: Gene names refer to mouse genes. The same CDR3 is also encoded by other DNA sequences in this sample. CDR3 residues: CASRRQGANTEVFF. CDR3 DNA (partial): TGTGCCAGCAGAAGACAGGGCGCAAACACA. The J gene is TRBJ1-1, the V gene TRBV13-1; 7 bases align to TRBD1. The read ends 4 residues early relative to the CDR3; the germline J gene fills the gap. There are 14 residues in the CDR3. V was pared by 5 bases and J by 0 bases, with 4 bases of the junction left unmatched. Germline loops: CDR1 NSHNY, CDR2 SYGAGN.

Only a few counts were recorded for this clone. Genes and germline are mouse. The read finishes 3 residues shy of the CDR3 end, and the germline J gene is used to complete it. This chain joins TRBV17 and TRBJ1-6; D gene ambiguous. TRBJ1-6 is labeled an ORF, and its function is uncertain. The V end lost 0 bases, the J end lost 4 bases, and 4 bases lay between the germline ends. The CDR3 runs 14 residues. The germline CDR1 and CDR2 sequences are MNHDT and YYDKIL. CDR3 DNA (partial): TGTGCTAGCAGTAGAGACAGGTATAATTCGCCC. Amino acids: CASSRDRYNSP. The full CDR3 reads CASSRDRYNSPLYF.

Notes on this clone: Gene names and germline refer to mouse. Sequencing ends 4 residues short of the CDR3 end; the germline J gene provides the rest. The V and J genes are TRBV31 and TRBJ2-2; a weak D match, TRBD1 (6 bases). Germline CDR1 reads GKSSPN; CDR2 reads SITVG. V was trimmed by 2 bases and J by 0 bases, leaving 10 bases between them. The CDR3 totals 15 residues. Incomplete CDR3 DNA: TGTGCCTGGAGTGCGGGGACAACAAACACCGGG. Translation: CAWSAGTTNTG. The whole CDR3 protein reads CAWSAGTTNTGQLYF. Filled out from reference TRBV31 and TRBJ2-2, the complete variable domain reads AQTIHQWPVAEIKAVGSPLSLGCTIKGKSSPNLYWYWQATGGTLQQLFYSITVGQVESVVQLNLSASRPKDDQFILSTEKLLLSHSGFYLCAWSAGTTNTGQLYFGEGSKLTVL.

This clone came up a few times. Mouse names are used for the genes. This same CDR3 is encoded by further DNA sequences in the sample. The CDR3 bases that were read are TGTGCCAGCAGCGGGACAGGGGTTGGAGAC. This codes for CASSGTGVGD. The complete CDR3 reads CASSGTGVGDTQYF. The chain couples TRBV13-1 to TRBJ2-5; TRBD1 agrees at 10 bases. The CDR3 is cut off 4 residues early in the read; its end comes from the germline J gene. The CDR3 runs to 14 residues. The germline gives CDR1 NSHNY, CDR2 SYGAGN.

Turning to this clone: Mouse names are used for the genes. The read finishes 4 residues shy of the CDR3 end, and the germline J gene is used to complete it. The same CDR3 arises from other DNA sequences in this sample as well. V gene TRBV13-1 combines with J gene TRBJ2-7; 8 bases map to TRBD1. The germline V gene has CDR1 NSHNY and CDR2 SYGAGN. This CDR3 comprises 14 residues. Trimming took 2 bases from V and 0 from J; bases not matched to a gene: 1. CDR3 DNA, as far as it was read: TGTGCCAGCAGTGAGACAGGGGCCTCCTAT. This gives the protein CASSETGASY. The CDR3 reads in full as CASSETGASYEQYF.